This is a list of T cell receptor beta chains from one sample in a study of T cell responses to AZD1222 COVID-19 vaccine. Sequencing was performed with immunoSEQ multiplex PCR; in TCRdb, only in-frame clones are kept and a portion is missing. Of approximately 70,000 clones listed, approximately 90% were seen once; the top ten hold 4% to 5%. Material: peripheral blood, obtained 28 days after the second dose of the MenACWY control vaccine. All receptors come from an adult who received the MenACWY meningococcal vaccine as a control. Each CDR3 is given without its conserved first and last residue.

v_gene,j_gene,CDR3aa
TRBV27,TRBJ2-1,ASSTWEGLAGGSSYNEQF
TRBV12-3/TRBV12-4,TRBJ1-1,ASMGAEEAF
TRBV28,TRBJ1-5,ASSSTGRGQPQH
TRBV5-1,TRBJ1-3,ASSPVGTVTDTIY
TRBV28,TRBJ1-4,ASSLAQGSEKLF
TRBV4-2,TRBJ1-5,ASSETAYSNQPQH
TRBV5-8,TRBJ1-5,ASSSGLYSNQPQH
TRBV12-5,TRBJ2-7,ASASTRDSSYEQY
TRBV28,TRBJ2-7,ASRLGRRRGTSYEQY
TRBV19,TRBJ2-7,ASSIASSGRYEQY
TRBV7-9,TRBJ2-3,ASSFQGLATDTQY
TRBV6-5,TRBJ2-7,ASSYASSGYEQY
TRBV7-2,TRBJ1-2,ASSPSAGYT
TRBV28,TRBJ1-5,ASSLMGGYSNQPQH
TRBV5-1,TRBJ1-2,ASSLAGLRPNYGYT
TRBV11-3,TRBJ2-7,ASSFGAGKSYEQY
TRBV2,TRBJ1-1,ASTVGMNTEAF
TRBV2,TRBJ1-5,ASSHSGQGGQPQH
TRBV19,TRBJ2-1,ASRHHRGVPYNEQF
TRBV18,TRBJ1-6,ASSQRARTENSPLH
TRBV20-1,TRBJ1-2,SASVPGVRGYT
TRBV2,TRBJ2-7,ASKQQGSASYEQY
TRBV19,TRBJ1-5,ASSPGQGNQPQH
TRBV9,TRBJ1-4,ASSAFPWDLMF
TRBV5-1,TRBJ1-3,ASSLGNRRGNTIY
TRBV30,TRBJ2-3,AWSAPQAVTDTQY
TRBV12-2,TRBJ2-3,ASRLIQPRERTDTQY
TRBV7-2,TRBJ2-7,ASSPRTGGPSSYEQY
TRBV5-1,TRBJ2-1,ASSSVTGQGINEQF
TRBV11-3,TRBJ1-6,ASSLGHENSPLH
TRBV10-3,TRBJ1-2,AIRGTDQGNYGYT
TRBV30,TRBJ2-5,AWTSGSGRETQY
TRBV6-5,TRBJ2-2,ASSILASGELF
TRBV19,TRBJ2-7,ASKQRQESYEQY
TRBV3-1/TRBV3-2,TRBJ2-2,ASSQDPGSALHTGELF
TRBV27,TRBJ2-3,ASRGQGSDTQY
TRBV5-1,TRBJ1-2,ASSVDRVNYGYT
TRBV11-2,TRBJ1-1,ASSFAGGESTEAF
TRBV6-5,TRBJ1-4,ASSYGPGEEKLF
TRBV28,TRBJ2-3,ASSPGLAGNTQY
TRBV5-1,TRBJ2-7,ASSLTSGVGEQY
TRBV28,TRBJ2-7,ASSLWGWEGQYEQY
TRBV7-8,TRBJ1-2,ASSPNRVPGPAGRLNYGYT
TRBV2,TRBJ2-3,ASTRSVFTDTQY
TRBV6-5,TRBJ1-1,ASSYDRGSTEAF
TRBV30,TRBJ1-1,AWKTEANTEAF
TRBV7-2,TRBJ2-1,ASSLGWRYNEQF
TRBV2,TRBJ1-3,ASSEQGPSGNTIY
TRBV29-1,TRBJ1-3,SVVNGNTIY
TRBV28,TRBJ1-2,ASSPAGGGNHYGYT
TRBV11-2,TRBJ2-7,ASSVTRASYEQY
TRBV7-2,TRBJ2-7,ASSSDQRSYEQY
TRBV4-3,TRBJ1-1,ASSQGPGNTEAF
TRBV28,TRBJ1-4,ASRQVLATNEKLF
TRBV4-1,TRBJ2-1,ASSQIGSRDEQF
TRBV12-3/TRBV12-4,TRBJ1-2,AQKTGKGEGYT
TRBV6-6,TRBJ1-2,ASSLRTGNYGYT